The 17 T cell receptor beta chains listed next were all sequenced from one sample in a study of tumor and adjacent non-tumor tissue in lung cancer. Three rounds of nested PCR, following a modified ARM-PCR protocol, produced the TCRbeta library. TCRdb reprocessed the multiplex PCR reads with MiXCR, giving one entry per CDR3 protein. The sample carries about 80,000 distinct CDR3 sequences, 72% recorded once. The template was RNA from unsorted bulk tissue. The sample was lung tumor tissue. The receptor source for this set is a woman aged 40 to 50 with non-small cell lung cancer.

In regard to this clonotype: As the CDR3 is not closed by the conserved phenylalanine or tryptophan, this likely results from a read error. V usage is TRBV10-3 and J usage is TRBJ2-3; D gene ambiguous. The germline CDR1 and CDR2 sequences are ENHRY and SYGVKD. There are 14 residues in the CDR3. Here the CDR3 reads CAFSESKGADTQYY. CDR3 in DNA: TGTGCCTTCAGTGAGTCTAAGGGTGCAGATACGCAGTATTAT.

A word on this clonotype: The junction departs from germline at one end; a sequencing error may be responsible. The V gene is TRBV11-2, the J gene TRBJ2-6, with D perhaps matching TRBD2 (7 bases). The CDR3 is 14 residues long. The germline V gene encodes CDR1 SGHAT and CDR2 FQNNGV. The CDR3 protein is CANSPAAGAYVLTF. CDR3 coding DNA: TGTGCCAACAGCCCCGCTGCGGGGGCCTACGTCCTGACTTTC.

V and J are TRBV20-1 and TRBJ2-3, with D uncertain. Trimming stripped 7 bases from V and 0 bases from J, with 17 bases between. Germline assignment: CDR1 DFQATT and CDR2 SNEGSKA (reference sequence). The CDR3 extends over 15 amino acids. The DNA for the CDR3 is TGCAGTGTTAGTTTTAGACTCGAAAGCACAGATACGCAGTATTTT. Amino acid sequence: CSVSFRLESTDTQYF.

The V gene is TRBV6-6, the J gene TRBJ2-3; a possible D gene is TRBD2 (8 bases). The CDR3 loop spans 18 amino acids. Between the trimmed V and J ends, which lost 5 bases and 7 bases, there was a span of 28 bases. The germline V gene encodes CDR1 MNHNY and CDR2 SVGAGI (reference sequence). In DNA, the CDR3 is TGTGCCAGCAGTCATACAGGGGATCTAACGGGAGGGAAGAATACGCAGTATTTT. The encoded protein is CASSHTGDLTGGKNTQYF.

This chain connects TRBV5-1 to TRBJ2-5; D possibly corresponds to TRBD2 (6 bases). The CDR3 contains 15 residues. V lost 2 bases to trimming and J lost 7 bases, with 18 bases between them. Germline CDR1 and CDR2: SGHRS and YFSETQ. For the CDR3, the DNA is TGCGCCAGCAGCTTTAACGGGGAGGCCACGGCGACCCAGTACTTC. Its translation: CASSFNGEATATQYF.

As for this clonotype: A much larger clone sits a single nucleotide away, making a read error possible. The genes are TRBV28 and TRBJ1-5, with TRBD1 identical over 7 bases. Germline CDR1 and CDR2: MDHEN and SYDVKM. The CDR3 has 15 amino acids. The CDR3 bases are TGTGCCAGCAGATCCCGGGACAGACTATCGCAGCCCCACCATTTT. Its protein is CASRSRDRLSQPHHF.

This clonotype has a handful of counts. An end of the junction does not agree with germline; a read error may underlie this. The chain employs TRBV11-2 and TRBJ1-2; possible D gene TRBD1, 6 bases. The CDR3 is 14 amino acids. Germline V gene sequence: CDR1 SGHAT, CDR2 FQNNGV. The CDR3 bases are TGTGTCAGCAGCCCGACCCAGGGGAACTATGGTTACACCTTC. This translates into CVSSPTQGNYGYTF. The entire variable domain, with the rest obtained from reference TRBV11-2 and TRBJ1-2, is as follows: EAGVAQSPRYKIIEKRQSVAFWCNPISGHATLYWYQQILGQGPKLLIQFQNNGVVDDSQLPKDRFSAERLKGVDSTLKIQPAKLEDSAVYLCVSSPTQGNYGYTFGSGTRLTVV.

A note on this clonotype: Relative to the germline gene, one junction end is altered; a read error may explain this. The chain is built from TRBV10-3 and TRBJ1-1; no firm D call. The germline V gene encodes CDR1 ENHRY and CDR2 SYGVKD. This CDR3 region has 15 residues. CDR3 sequence (DNA): TGTACCATCAGTGAGTCGCAAGGGAGAGGCACTGAAGCTCTCTTT. Amino acid sequence: CTISESQGRGTEALF.

This rearrangement joins TRBV12-3 or TRBV12-4 to TRBJ1-1; 8 nucleotides match TRBD1. With 9 bases clipped from V and 11 bases from J, the junction kept 17 bases outside the gene matches. This CDR3 is 14 amino acids long. The CDR3 protein is CARRAGGGGREAFF. In DNA, the CDR3 is TGTGCCAGGAGGGCAGGGGGCGGGGGTCGTGAGGCTTTCTTT.

This clonotype ranks as medium-sized. The genes are TRBV11-2 and TRBJ2-3; possibly TRBD1 for D (6 bases). The CDR3 spans 15 residues. V was trimmed by 5 bases and J by 0 bases, leaving 12 bases between them. Germline V CDR1 and CDR2: SGHAT, FQNNGV. CDR3 residues: CASSTRTASTDTQYF. CDR3 DNA: TGTGCCAGCAGCACTCGGACAGCCAGCACAGATACGCAGTATTTT.

Worth noting for this clonotype: Sequence at one end of the junction differs from germline and may be a read error. This chain joins TRBV6-5 and TRBJ1-1; tentative D call: TRBD1 (6 bases). The V gene's germline CDR1 is MNHEY and CDR2 SVGAGI. This CDR3 region has 14 residues. CDR3 DNA: TGTGCCAGTAGCAACCTGGGACGGGACACTGAAGTTTTCTTT. Translated: CASSNLGRDTEVFF.

This clonotype appeared once. One end of the junction is discordant with germline, which a read error may explain. V is TRBV11-2 and J is TRBJ1-6; a weak D match, TRBD1 (6 bases). Per germline, CDR1 SGHAT and CDR2 FQNNGV. The CDR3 extends over 15 amino acids. As DNA, the CDR3 is TGTGTCAGCAACTCAGACGGACAGCTAAATTCACCCCTCCACTTT. This codes for CVSNSDGQLNSPLHF.

This chain joins TRBV7-2 and TRBJ2-4, with 8 positions matching TRBD1. Germline CDR1 is SGHTA and CDR2 is FQGNSA. Germline trimming cut 4 bases from V and 0 bases from J; bases unmatched to any gene: 5. The CDR3 contains 16 residues. The CDR3 bases are TGTGCCAGCAGCTCGGGACAGGCGATAGCCAAAAACATTCAGTACTTC. Amino acids: CASSSGQAIAKNIQYF.

The rearrangement uses TRBV28 and TRBJ1-2, with D possibly TRBD1 on 5 matching bases. V lost 7 bases and J lost 8, with 23 bases in between. Germline values: CDR1 MDHEN, CDR2 SYDVKM. This CDR3 has 15 amino acids. The CDR3: CASMPGPRDRRGYTF. The CDR3 bases are TGTGCCAGCATGCCAGGGCCAAGGGATCGACGGGGCTACACCTTC.

In regard to this clonotype: At one of its ends the junction is not consistent with the germline gene, which may arise from a read error. The chain links TRBV11-2 to TRBJ2-5; a possible D gene is TRBD2 (5 bases). This CDR3 has 15 residues. The germline V gene encodes CDR1 SGHAT and CDR2 FQNNGV. For the CDR3, the DNA is TGTGCCGGCAGCCCAGCCACCGGGGTAAGGGAGACCCAGTACTTC. Its protein product is CAGSPATGVRETQYF.

The chain combines TRBV28 with TRBJ2-3; 12 positions match TRBD2. The V gene end was trimmed by 3 bases and the J gene end by 6 bases; junction bases not matched to a gene: 7. Germline CDR1 MDHEN, CDR2 SYDVKM. The CDR3 is made up of 16 amino acids. The CDR3 spells CASSFVTSGGPDTQYF. DNA for the CDR3: TGTGCCAGCAGTTTCGTGACTAGCGGGGGCCCCGATACGCAGTATTTT.

This sequence joins TRBV20-1 and TRBJ2-1, with 10 bases matching TRBD2. CDR1 DFQATT and CDR2 SNEGSKA come from the germline V gene (reference sequence). Trimming at V came to 3 bases and at J to 7 bases, leaving 9 bases not matched to a gene. The CDR3 length is 15 residues. CDR3 protein: CSASFGAGGRNEQFF. CDR3 sequence (DNA): TGCAGTGCTAGTTTTGGAGCGGGGGGGCGTAATGAGCAGTTCTTC.